This T cell receptor beta chain was captured by sequencing in a study of T cell responses to AZD1222 COVID-19 vaccine. Libraries were prepared by immunoSEQ multiplex PCR; TCRdb keeps only in-frame clonotypes and omits some of them. The sample shows about 110,000 clones, 75% to 95% of them seen only once. Only one count was recorded for this clone. Its antigen is unknown. This CDR3 region has 15 residues. V trimming: 2 bases; J trimming: 7 bases; junction bases outside the gene matches: 6. Germline V CDR1 and CDR2: MNHEY, SVGAGI. Findings of the study overall: Mostly white British, mostly female donors; authors suggested clonal diversity may be underestimated. It was only six AZD1222 recipients who were seropositive at baseline.

The source of this sequence is an adult who received the AZD1222 COVID-19 vaccine. Source: peripheral blood, taken 28 days after the second AZD1222 dose. The J gene is TRBJ2-1, the V gene TRBV6-5, with 9 bases identical to TRBD2. The DNA for the CDR3 is TGTGCCAGCAGTTACATTAGCGGGAGAATGAATGAGCAGTTCTTC. Its translation is CASSYISGRMNEQFF.